Listed below are T cell receptor beta chains from one sample, sequenced in a study of shared clonotypes between healthy human individuals. Method: immunoSEQ multiplex PCR; TCRdb's copy keeps in-frame clones and lacks some. The data show about 1.4 million clones, roughly 96% seen once. The sequenced material came from naive CD4+ T cells sorted from blood. The receptors were sampled from a man in his thirties or forties in good health. CDR3s include the opening cysteine and the closing phenylalanine or tryptophan. The size field is filled for only some rows; it gives once, few, many or a size class.

TRBJ2-1,-,TRBV20-1,CRISRENEQFF
TRBJ2-7,-,TRBV5-1,CASSLGPPKYEQYF
TRBJ2-5,-,TRBV10-3,CAISESAGSGETQYF
TRBJ2-5,-,TRBV5-6,CASSSPILVGKETQYF
TRBJ2-1,-,TRBV7-9,CASSRRAPQQFF
TRBJ1-5,-,TRBV19,CASGISQPQHF
TRBJ2-7,-,TRBV15,CATSRRTGLVDEQYF
TRBJ2-5,-,TRBV10-3,CAISPGPQETQYF
TRBJ2-5,-,TRBV7-2,CASARGGSVGETQYF
TRBJ1-1,-,TRBV28,CASQGTAAEAFF
TRBJ2-1,-,TRBV7-3,CASSSGLAGANEQFF
TRBJ1-1,once,TRBV20-1,CVREFNTEAFF
TRBJ2-1,-,TRBV9,CASSPGTLYNEQFF
TRBJ2-7,-,TRBV14,CASSQMGSAEQYF
TRBJ2-5,-,TRBV7-7,CASSLTPGREETQYF
TRBJ2-1,-,TRBV15,CATQKERLTYNEQFF
TRBJ2-5,-,TRBV15,CATSRPTLIGGQETQYF
TRBJ1-2,-,TRBV13,CASSLGSSYGYTF
TRBJ2-1,-,TRBV9,CASSVDSGAYNEQFF
TRBJ2-2,-,TRBV7-9,CASSWDRENTGELFF
TRBJ2-1,-,TRBV12-5,CASGLSNEQFF
TRBJ2-3,-,TRBV5-1,CASSLRRTVSSTDTQYF
TRBJ1-5,-,TRBV6-4,CASTPRSNQPQHF
TRBJ2-1,once,TRBV5-1,CASSLEGLAGGPVDEQFF
TRBJ1-1,-,TRBV6-6,CASSRGNTEAFF
TRBJ1-1,few,TRBV29-1,CSVGQRLSDTEAFF
TRBJ2-2,-,TRBV14,CASSQDVGFLSGELFF
TRBJ2-3,-,TRBV7-2,CASSLEVAGVVDTQYF
TRBJ2-3,-,TRBV27,CANFLLLHIFSDTQYF
TRBJ2-7,-,TRBV2,CASKTVSYEQYF
TRBJ2-7,-,TRBV2,CASIRVKLHF
TRBJ2-3,-,TRBV10-3,CAISRTGGSTDTQYF
TRBJ1-5,-,TRBV6-1,CASSEAARDQPQHF
TRBJ2-7,-,TRBV4-1,CASSQGQLAGGLTYEQYF
TRBJ2-1,-,TRBV10-3,CAISESLKRLVRFRNEQFF
TRBJ1-2,-,TRBV6-5,CASSYAGIKRIYGYTF